These 4 T cell receptor beta chains originate from one sample sequenced in a study of T-cell reconstitution after alpha-beta-depleted transplantation in children. Unique molecular identifiers were built into the TCRbeta library. Each CDR3 protein gets one entry after TCRdb re-called the PCR reads with MiXCR. The top ten clones hold about 16% of a sample with about 97,000 distinct CDR3 sequences, roughly 7.1% of them seen once. The sequencing here drew on PBMCs, taken before TCRalphabeta/CD19-depleted stem cell transplant. Receptors originate from a boy younger than 10 with acute lymphoblastic leukemia, due to receive a stem cell transplant.

The gene calls are TRBV3-1 and TRBJ2-5; 9 bases align to TRBD2. The junction had 9 bases not matched to a gene; V was cut back by 7 bases and J by 3 bases. CDR3 size: 15 residues. Germline CDR1 reads LGHDT; CDR2 reads YNNKEL (reference sequence). CDR3: CASTNPGLAEETQYF. The CDR3, as DNA: TGTGCCAGCACCAACCCGGGACTAGCCGAAGAGACCCAGTACTTC.

V is TRBV12-3 or TRBV12-4 and J is TRBJ2-1; 7 bases fit TRBD1. The CDR3 covers 15 residues. V lost 6 bases to trimming and J lost 4 bases; unmatched junction nucleotides: 9. The CDR3 spells CASSSGTEGYNEQFF. The CDR3 DNA reads TGTGCCAGCAGCTCCGGGACAGAGGGATACAATGAGCAGTTCTTC.

This clonotype occurred many times. The chain combines TRBV27 with TRBJ1-1, with no clear D. The V gene's germline CDR1 is MNHEY and CDR2 SMNVEV (reference sequence). The length of the CDR3 is 13 residues. Trimming removed 2 bases at V and 6 bases at J, with 10 bases between. The chain's CDR3 is CASSLLTSSEAFF. CDR3 nucleotides: TGTGCCAGCAGTTTACTAACCTCCTCTGAAGCTTTCTTT.

The sample holds many counts of this clonotype. This rearrangement joins TRBV5-1 to TRBJ2-5; D ambiguous. This CDR3 has 11 residues. Germline CDR1 reads SGHRS; CDR2 reads YFSETQ. Trimming removed 5 bases at V and 0 bases at J, with 2 bases between. CDR3 nucleotide sequence: TGCGCCAGCAGGCACCAAGAGACCCAGTACTTC. This codes for CASRHQETQYF.